One sample yielded the 7 T cell receptor beta chains listed below, sequenced in a study of T cell clones after liver transplantation. The assay was immunoSEQ multiplex PCR, and TCRdb's table has in-frame clones only and misses some. The sample has under 20,000 clones; 85% to 90% are singletons. The sample was CD8+ T cells from blood, taken around 42 months after liver transplant. These receptors all stem from a human patient who received a liver transplant. Certain T cells may be donor cells from the graft.

This clone was recorded once. The chain couples TRBV4-1 to TRBJ2-2, with 11 positions matching TRBD2. This CDR3 spans 19 amino acids. CDR1 and CDR2 from the germline V gene are MGHRA and YSYEKL. V dropped 3 bases and J dropped 0; count of bases not matched to a gene: 9. CDR3: CASSQRGGLAVSNTGELFF. CDR3 nucleotides: TGCGCCAGCAGCCAGAGAGGGGGACTAGCGGTCTCGAACACCGGGGAGCTGTTTTTT.

This clone was recorded once. The V gene is TRBV29-1, the J gene TRBJ1-2, with D unresolved. This CDR3 has 13 residues. Trimming removed 7 bases at V and 1 base at J, with 13 bases between. CDR1 and CDR2 (germline): SQVTM, ANQGSEA. CDR3 region: CSALGPVNYGYTF. CDR3 sequence (DNA): TGCAGCGCCCTCGGACCCGTTAACTATGGCTACACCTTC.

The rearrangement uses TRBV9 and TRBJ2-1; 9 positions agree with TRBD1. Germline V gives CDR1 SGDLS, CDR2 YYNGEE. Unmatched junction bases numbered 2, after V lost 4 bases and J lost 9 bases. The CDR3 covers 12 residues. This chain's CDR3 is CASSTTGGEQFF. CDR3 sequence (DNA): TGTGCCAGCAGCACGACAGGGGGTGAGCAGTTCTTC.

The genes are TRBV27 and TRBJ2-2; D remains unclear. This CDR3 comprises 12 residues. Germline CDR1 MNHEY, CDR2 SMNVEV (reference sequence). V was clipped by 4 bases and J by 1 base, with 1 base between them. The CDR3 DNA reads as TGTGCCAGCAGTTGGAACACCGGGGAGCTGTTTTTT. It translates to CASSWNTGELFF.

The V call is TRBV10-3, the J call TRBJ1-3; no reliable D call. The CDR3 is made up of 15 amino acids. The germline CDR1 and CDR2 sequences are ENHRY and SYGVKD. Deletions cut 6 bases from V and 0 bases from J, with 12 bases between. CDR3 DNA sequence: TGTGCCATCAGAACCCCTAGCTACTCTGGAAACACCATATATTTT. Amino acid sequence: CAIRTPSYSGNTIYF.

The V gene is TRBV7-2, the J gene TRBJ2-5; 14 nucleotides agree with TRBD2. From germline, CDR1 is SGHTA and CDR2 FQGNSA. The CDR3 contains 18 residues. The V segment lost 2 bases and the J segment 6 bases; nucleotides outside the gene matches: 11. CDR3 sequence (DNA): TGTGCCAGCAGCTTATTAGGGGGGACTAGCGGGAGTGGAAAGACCCAGTACTTC. It codes for CASSLLGGTSGSGKTQYF.

The chain carries TRBV4-1 and TRBJ1-1; D may be TRBD1 (5 bases). Germline V gene data show CDR1 as MGHRA and CDR2 as YSYEKL. The CDR3 runs 17 residues. V lost 4 bases and J lost 1, with 19 bases in between. The CDR3 coding sequence is TGCGCCAGCAGCCCCCCCAGCCCCCTCAGGGCGAACACTGAAGCTTTCTTT. This translates into CASSPPSPLRANTEAFF.